The entry below describes one T cell receptor (beta chain). Its antigen is unknown. No base quality information exists; no much larger clone differs at one position. The germline V gene (reference sequence) provides CDR1 PRHDT and CDR2 FYEKMQ. The germline V and J ends show losses of 4 bases and 1 base respectively, and no gene match explains 6 bases of the junction. The CDR3 spans 15 residues, from the cysteine through the phenylalanine. Only the CDR3 DNA is retained, 45 bases long and in frame from the first base. The data originate from a study of Tregs in tolerant kidney transplant recipients (dated 2019 in TCRdb). About the investigation overall: TCRbeta sequencing was used in the study to identify donor-specific regulatory T cells before combined kidney and bone marrow transplantation, and the identified cells were then tracked after transplant. TCRbeta repertoire sequencing was used in 3 healthy controls to compare several methods for expanding Tregs specific for an allogeneic donor. The paper's findings and limits, for the study overall: Because only a small number of patients were included, the study had limitations, and the results will need to be validated in larger populations as well as under other immunosuppression protocols. Biological reproducibility was not directly assessed, although technical replication error appeared to be minimal. Expanding Tregs with activated donor B cells appeared to identify the most biologically relevant and donor-specific TCRbeta repertoire.

Genomic DNA was extracted from sorted cells with the QIAGEN DNeasy Blood and Tissue Kit for TCRbeta CDR3 sequencing. High-throughput TCRbeta CDR3 sequencing was carried out commercially through immunoSEQ, with PCR amplification with bias correction and internal controls included. Processing in the source paper ran as follows. A unique productive TCRbeta sequence was defined by the CDR3 nucleotide sequence when primers matched, and otherwise by the CDR3 amino acid sequence together with the Vbeta and Jbeta genes. As a correction for sorting error, sequences shared between sorted populations at a frequency ratio of 2:1 or less were discarded, and the remaining shared sequences were assigned to the higher population. Sequences were defined as donor-reactive when expanded at least 5-fold in CFSE-low cells versus unstimulated cells and present at a frequency of at least 0.01% in CFSE-low cells. Repertoire divergence was quantified by Jensen-Shannon divergence calculated from the top 100 TCRbeta sequences ranked by frequency. For samples with multiple sequencing runs, sorting error was corrected separately for each run before the runs were pooled. TCRdb re-hosts the immuneACCESS table, in-frame sequences only. Its copies lack some clones; in the studies checked, an unresolved V gene accounts for under half of them, and the cause for the rest is not known. That table supplies the V and J calls and clone size; D and trimming were determined from the DNA. Recorded for this sample are some 14,000 clones; more than 80% of them occurred a single time. The top ten clonotypes cover over 10% of the sample.

Thawed PBMCs were FACS-sorted into unstimulated Tregs (CD4+CD25+CD127-), CD4+ non-Tregs (CD4+CD25-), CD4 cells and CD8 cells. Blood from healthy controls was obtained either as purchased buffy coats or from healthy volunteers. Healthy control blood was processed to PBMCs by Ficoll density gradient and cryopreserved, and patient PBMCs were collected before and after transplant. Material for sequencing was CD8+ T cells from blood. The clonotype originates from a human donor in good health. Rearrangement joined TRBV13 to TRBJ2-7, and TRBD2 aligns with 8 junction nucleotides. CDR3 reads: CASSSAGGGSYEQYF. The DNA sequence is as follows: TGTGCCAGCAGCTCGGCGGGAGGAGGGTCCTACGAGCAGTACTTC.